This TCR beta chain was profiled in a study of blood T cell repertoires in COVID-19. A single count supports this clone. Profiling relied on immunoSEQ multiplex PCR, and the TCRdb table lists in-frame clones only, not all of them. The sample comprises about 210,000 clones, 70% to 90% of which are singletons, and approximately 8% rests with the top ten. V was trimmed by 5 bases and J by 4 bases, leaving 16 bases between them. This CDR3 is built from 15 residues. Germline-derived CDR1 and CDR2 are MRHNA and SNTAGT. This sequence joins TRBV6-4 and TRBJ2-3, with a weak D call TRBD2 (6 bases). The sequenced sample was peripheral blood. The TCR was taken from a woman between 50 and 59 years old with active or convalescent COVID-19. CDR3 loop: CASSLSGSPADTQYF. In nucleotides, the CDR3 is TGTGCCAGCAGTCTTAGCGGCAGCCCAGCAGATACGCAGTATTTT.